Here is one TCR beta chain with its context. There is no known antigen for this receptor. This may arise from a read error, as a much more abundant clone is one base away. What the time point label conveys for this sample: newly diagnosed GD, antithyroid drugs for less than 3 months. For both TCR sequencing and RNA sequencing, RNA was extracted from PBMCs using TRIzol. The diagnosis of Graves' disease followed American Thyroid Association guidelines. Recruitment of patients was carried out at an endocrinology department in Xi'an, China. From each patient, approximately 9 milliliters of peripheral blood was collected into an EDTA anticoagulant tube. PBMCs were isolated by Ficoll Paque Plus density gradient separation without further T cell sorting. An Agilent 2100 Bioanalyzer and agarose gel were used to check RNA quality, and a NanoDrop 2000 was used to measure RNA concentration. The library was prepared using multiplex PCR. Sequencing was performed on an Illumina HiSeq 4000. TCR beta libraries were built with iRepertoire HTBI primers and Arm-PCR amplification of CDR3 regions. PCR products were gel purified before sequencing. The original methods were these. Across samples, 60 to 80 TRBV and around 15 TRBJ segments were identified and used for gene usage analysis of CDR3 amino acid clonotypes. Filtered high-quality paired reads were merged into contigs using COPE and FqMerger. Contigs were aligned with BLAST to IMGT TRBV, TRBD and TRBJ reference genes, and CDR3 was defined per IMGT. Any clonotype with a frequency above 0.1% was classified as a highly expanded clone. Repertoire diversity was measured by Shannon entropy, and V-J evenness by the Gini coefficient. Clonotypes shared by more than one individual were considered public. Starting from the raw public reads, TCRdb applied fastp trimming at Q25, assembled clones with MiXCR and retained in-frame beta chains. Identical CDR3 proteins give one entry, which carries the most common genes and DNA. The V and J calls here are based on TCRdb, not the publication. In all, the sample holds 680,000 or so distinct CDR3 sequences, and approximately 15% of those were seen once. About 18% of the sample is taken by the ten largest.

The record originates from a study of regulatory T cells in long-lasting Graves disease (dated by TCRdb to the early 2020s). In the study overall: Newly diagnosed Graves' disease patients had taken antithyroid drugs for less than 3 months. The study was conducted in China and was registered as a clinical trial. Peripheral blood TCR sequencing and RNA sequencing compared persistent Graves' disease patients with newly diagnosed Graves' disease patients. A total of about 35 samples underwent TCR sequencing, from roughly 13 patients with persistent Graves' disease and 20 patients with newly diagnosed Graves' disease.

Findings and caveats that apply to the study as a whole: Compared with newly diagnosed patients, patients with persistent Graves' disease had lower TCR Shannon entropy and fewer highly expanded clones, which suggests clonal expansion. Sequencing and analysis were limited to the TCR beta chain. Patients with persistent disease shared more public clonotypes (around 2,500) than newly diagnosed patients did (around 930). TRBV28, TRBJ1-2 and TRBJ2-5 were preferentially used in persistent disease, while TRBV20-1 and TRBJ2-1 were favored in newly diagnosed disease. The authors noted that the small sample size was a limitation that may lower accuracy. Only peripheral blood was studied, because thyroid tissue, the primary lesion, was inaccessible.

CDR1 and CDR2 are drawn from the germline V gene (reference sequence): DFQATT, SNEGSKA. Spanning cysteine to phenylalanine, the CDR3 consists of 12 amino acids. Just CDR3 DNA is preserved here, 36 bases in frame from base 1. V trim: 5 bases; J trim: 6 bases; unmatched bases: 6. These data also featured in a second study, about T cells in Graves' hyperthyroidism and ophthalmopathy. The second study also describes: A patient counted as having stable Graves' hyperthyroidism if no progression to ophthalmopathy occurred over 18 months of follow-up. The hyperthyroidism patients were between 18 and 65 years old and newly diagnosed, with a disease duration of less than 2 months. Patients with uncontrolled infections, other autoimmune diseases, pregnancy or lactation were excluded. Diagnoses were established on the basis of clinical symptoms, serum thyroxine and TRAb, thyroid ultrasound, and orbital computed tomography. The TCR CDR3 was subjected to a first round of RT-PCR using the HTBI primer set and the Qiagen OneStep RT-PCR kit. Most expanded thyroid clonotypes (frequency above 0.001) were also detected in blood, a finding suggesting that blood repertoires may reflect thyroid immune responses. A 13 V-J signature model separated ophthalmopathy from stable hyperthyroidism, with around 90% sensitivity and 81.08% specificity in cross-validation and 80%/75% in testing. In validation, the model predicted progression to ophthalmopathy with 55% to 71% sensitivity and about 73% specificity, a median of about 6 months before onset. TCR V-J signatures able to tell the groups apart were searched for in a discovery cohort of approximately 95 patients, of whom approximately 40 had Graves' ophthalmopathy and 55 to 60 had stable Graves' hyperthyroidism. Prospective prediction of ophthalmopathy was tested in an independent validation cohort consisting of 18 to 20 hyperthyroidism patients and approximately 16 patients who later progressed to ophthalmopathy. The 100 or so discovery patients were divided at random into training and test sets in a 7:3 ratio. In about 6 Graves' hyperthyroidism patients, the study also compared T-cell repertoires from thyroid tissue with T-cell repertoires from blood. After blood sampling, hyperthyroidism patients were treated with methimazole at a starting dose of 30 mg daily, and ophthalmopathy patients were treated with high-dose intravenous methylprednisolone. The libraries were constructed in a second round of multiplex PCR and then size-selected and purified. Paired-end sequencing of the libraries was performed with 100 bp reads on an Illumina HiSeq2000. SOAPnuke was used to process the raw data, with reads discarded if the reads contained adapters or uncalled bases, had a mean Phred below 15, or lacked an exact constant-primer or identifier match. High-quality paired reads were merged with COPE v1.2.5, and unique nucleotide sequences were defined as clonotypes. MiTCR v1.1 was used to align clonotypes to the IMGT TRBV, TRBD and TRBJ reference segments. The analysis was restricted to V-J combinations with a frequency above 0.0001, which together covered roughly 99% of the repertoires. A TCS score was defined as the ratio of F50 (clonal expansion) to E x V (chaos), with BLOSUM62-based TCRdist applied between CDR3 peptides within each V-J. Welch's t-statistics and random forest reduced several hundred V-J features to 13, which were used in a naive Bayes classifier (R e1071). Sample size was not statistically predetermined, and investigators were not blinded to group allocation. According to the paper, TCR Vbeta CDR3 sequencing was carried out on some 140 peripheral blood samples, which came from about 45 ophthalmopathy, under 80 hyperthyroidism and about 17 progressor patients.

The chain links TRBV20-1 with TRBJ1-1; 7 central bases correspond to TRBD1. The receptor was isolated from a woman aged 30 to 39 with Graves disease. Donor details come from another sample of the same person, matched by shared clones. The material was peripheral blood mononuclear cells (PBMCs), obtained at new diagnosis, from a patient treated with antithyroid drugs. The CDR3 protein: CSAFEGAAEAFF. Read as DNA, the sequence is TGCAGTGCTTTCGAGGGGGCCGCTGAAGCTTTCTTT.